This T cell receptor beta chain was found in a study of T cells after yellow fever vaccination (dated by TCRdb to between 2018 and 2021). As for the study more broadly: The SMART-Seq v4 Ultra Low Input RNA kit was used to prepare libraries from fractions with low cell numbers. Bulk TCR alpha and beta repertoires were sequenced longitudinally to track T-cell clones before and after primary and booster YFV17D yellow fever vaccination. Two healthy male donors, one aged 18 to 30 and one aged 30 to 40 years, were included in the cohort. Blood samples were taken at several timepoints before and after primary and secondary immunization, and bulk PBMC replicates and cell subsets were isolated. The study at large found these results: Most clones expanded after primary vaccination were re-detected after the booster (96% of CD4 and approximately 85% of CD8), suggesting broad memory maintenance. Because only a couple of donors were included in the study, the extent to which the findings can be generalized is limited. The secondary T-cell response was weaker than the primary response but faster, peaking on day 5 instead of day 15. A small share of clonotypes occurred in both CD4 and CD8 compartments, likely arising from convergent recombination. FACS-sorted repertoires could contain abundant contaminating clonotypes from the bulk population, so computational filtering was required.

In regard to this clonotype: Its antigen is unknown. No quality values exist for individual bases; no much larger clone is one base distant.

The sample's treatment or condition label, in plain terms: live attenuated yellow fever vaccine strain. A standard Ficoll-Paque protocol was used to isolate PBMCs from peripheral blood. CD4 and CD8 T-cell fractions were isolated with Dynabeads CD4 and CD8 positive selection kits. TriZol was used to extract RNA from bulk PBMCs, from CD4 and CD8 fractions, and from dextramer-positive and dextramer-negative fractions. TCR cDNA was synthesized by 5'RACE template switching, through which a universal primer site and unique molecular identifiers were introduced. Priming for cDNA synthesis came from both the TCR alpha and TCR beta constant segments. Library amplification involved two PCR steps, and the second step added sample barcodes and sequencing adapters. Sequencing of libraries was performed on Illumina HiSeq 2500 (2x100 bp) or NovaSeq (2x150 bp). In the authors' own workflow: MIGEC handled demultiplexing of reads and collapsing into UMI consensus sequences, while MiXCR performed V(D)J alignment. Vaccine-responding clonotypes were defined with edgeR using replicate PBMC samples, requiring FDR below 0.01 and a log2 fold change above 5 up to day 15. Bulk clonotypes were assigned CD4 or CD8 identity according to which sequenced CD4 or CD8 repertoire held them at higher abundance. TCRdb's own reprocessing of the public reads used fastp at Q25 and MiXCR and kept productive beta chains. Duplicate CDR3 protein sequences are folded into a single record with the most common DNA and genes. The V and J calls reflect TCRdb's pipeline rather than the authors' work. The sample has roughly 250,000 distinct CDR3 sequences on record, around 13% of them singletons. The top ten clonotypes cover roughly 0.5% of the sample.

The trim is 7 bases for V and 8 bases for J, with a gap of 17 bases between the germline ends. Including the terminal cysteine and phenylalanine, the CDR3 comprises 14 residues. Solely the CDR3 DNA is kept, with 42 bases framed from the first base. The germline V gene gives CDR1 as KGHDR and CDR2 as SFDVKD. The source is a man aged 25-45 years who received the YFV17D yellow fever vaccine. Rearrangement joined TRBV24-1 to TRBJ2-1; the D gene is tentatively TRBD1 or TRBD2, each matching 5 bases. This material consisted of CD4+ T cells sorted from PBMCs, taken 45 days after the yellow fever booster vaccination. The CDR3 amino acid sequence is: CATRKGRWGDEQFF. The nucleotide sequence is given as TGTGCCACCAGAAAGGGACGGTGGGGCGATGAGCAGTTCTTC.